The 14 T cell receptor beta chains below all came from one sample that was sequenced in a study of CD8+ T cells in alopecia areata. RNA extraction was followed by reverse transcription into cDNA, which acted as the sequencing template. The repertoire was sequenced with immunoSEQ multiplex PCR; TCRdb's copy has only in-frame clones and lacks some. The table records fewer than 80,000 clones, 55% to 75% of them present only once. Sequenced material: CD8+ T cells sorted from blood, taken at week 0. These receptor sequences come from a human donor with alopecia areata.

The rearrangement joins TRBV29-1 to TRBJ2-5; unclear D gene. This CDR3 has 13 residues. Germline V gene sequence: CDR1 SQVTM, CDR2 ANQGSEA. The CDR3 nucleotides are TGCAGGGCCTGGCACCGTTTGATCGAGACCCAGTACTTC. The encoded protein is CRAWHRLIETQYF.

The V call is TRBV7-8, the J call TRBJ1-1, with TRBD1 as a possible D gene (6 bases). V was cut by 2 bases and J by 1 base, with 26 bases left in between. The CDR3 has 20 amino acids. Germline values: CDR1 SGHVS, CDR2 FQNEAQ. The CDR3 nucleotides read TGTGCCAGCAGCTTAACGGGGACCCCTCGAAGGGGGGACGGGAACACTGAAGCTTTCTTT. Translated: CASSLTGTPRRGDGNTEAFF.

This sequence joins TRBV30 and TRBJ2-1; D gene ambiguous. This CDR3 region has 13 residues. Trimming left V 2 bases short and J 7 bases short, with 12 bases between. Germline V gives CDR1 GTSNPN, CDR2 SVGIG (reference sequence). DNA of the CDR3: TGTGCCTGGAGTCTTGGAAAAGGGAATGAGCAGTTCTTC. This encodes CAWSLGKGNEQFF.

The J gene is TRBJ1-1, the V gene TRBV25-1; 7 bases are a match to TRBD1. V dropped 3 bases and J dropped 0; count of bases not matched to a gene: 1. The CDR3 sequence is 14 residues long. CDR1 is MGHDK, CDR2 SYGVNS, per germline. CDR3 residues: CASSDDRVNTEAFF. CDR3 sequence (DNA): TGTGCCAGCAGTGACGACAGGGTGAACACTGAAGCTTTCTTT.

The chain has TRBV7-2 and TRBJ1-1; D may be TRBD1 (6 bases). The CDR3 spans 16 residues. Germline CDR1 SGHTA, CDR2 FQGNSA. The ends were cut back, 5 bases at V and 0 bases at J, with 16 bases in the middle. CDR3 DNA: TGTGCCAGCAGCCTGACCGGGGGGGCAATGAACACTGAAGCTTTCTTT. Translating it yields CASSLTGGAMNTEAFF.

This clone was observed a single time. The gene calls are TRBV6-5 and TRBJ1-1; D call uncertain. The CDR3 sequence is 13 residues long. The germline CDR1 and CDR2 sequences are MNHEY and SVGAGI. V lost 0 bases to trimming and J lost 4 bases, with 6 bases between them. DNA for the CDR3: TGTGCCAGCAGTTACTCCCCGAGCACTGAAGCTTTCTTT. Encoded protein: CASSYSPSTEAFF.

The chain links TRBV15 to TRBJ1-4; 8 bases match TRBD1. Germline-derived CDR1 and CDR2 are LNHNV and YYDKDF (reference sequence). The V segment lost 3 bases and the J segment 8 bases; nucleotides outside the gene matches: 8. The CDR3 is made up of 15 amino acids. CDR3 in amino acids: CATSRNRQGNEKLFF. CDR3 in DNA: TGTGCCACCAGCAGGAACAGACAGGGGAACGAAAAACTGTTTTTT. The complete variable domain, with remaining parts taken from reference TRBV15 and TRBJ1-4, reads DAMVIQNPRYQVTQFGKPVTLSCSQTLNHNVMYWYQQKSSQAPKLLFHYYDKDFNNEADTPDNFQSRRPNTSFCFLDIRSPGLGDTAMYLCATSRNRQGNEKLFFGSGTQLSVL.

The rearrangement uses TRBV29-1 and TRBJ2-3, with a weak D call TRBD1 (6 bases). This CDR3 contains 12 residues. Germline CDR1 SQVTM, CDR2 ANQGSEA. Trimming took 4 bases from V and 3 from J, leaving 8 bases between them. The CDR3 is CSVGQGTDTQYF. DNA for the CDR3: TGCAGCGTTGGGCAGGGGACAGATACGCAGTATTTT.

J is TRBJ2-2 and V is TRBV7-9, with 7 positions matching TRBD1. The CDR3 is 15 residues long. V lost 6 bases, J lost 0 bases, and 4 bases stayed unmatched. In germline, CDR1 is SEHNR, CDR2 FQNEAQ (reference sequence). CDR3 bases: TGTGCCAGCAGGAGACAGGGCCCGAACACCGGGGAGCTGTTTTTT. This translates into CASRRQGPNTGELFF.

The chain is built from TRBV7-9 and TRBJ1-5, with D unresolved. Trimming shortened V by 0 bases and J by 8 bases, and 5 bases separated the two germline ends. CDR1 is SEHNR, CDR2 FQNEAQ, per germline (reference sequence). The CDR3 extends over 12 amino acids. The CDR3 bases are TGTGCCAGCAGCTTAGCGAGAGAGCCCCAGCATTTT. Translated: CASSLAREPQHF. Using reference TRBV7-9 and TRBJ1-5 for the parts outside the CDR3, the full variable domain is DTGVSQNPRHKITKRGQNVTFRCDPISEHNRLYWYRQTLGQGPEFLTYFQNEAQLEKSRLLSDRFSAERPKGSFSTLEIQRTEQGDSAMYLCASSLAREPQHFGDGTRLSIL.

This sequence joins TRBV30 and TRBJ2-1; 10 nucleotides agree with TRBD2. Germline V gene sequence: CDR1 GTSNPN, CDR2 SVGIG (reference sequence). V trimming: 2 bases; J trimming: 2 bases; junction bases outside the gene matches: 3. The CDR3 length is 15 residues. DNA for the CDR3: TGTGCCTGGAGTCTGACTAGCGGGCCCTACAATGAGCAGTTCTTC. Translated: CAWSLTSGPYNEQFF.

The chain joins TRBV27 to TRBJ1-2, with TRBD1 as a possible D gene (6 bases). Germline V lookup: CDR1 MNHEY, CDR2 SMNVEV (reference sequence). V shed 5 bases and J shed 4 bases, with 23 bases lying between them. The CDR3 extends over 17 amino acids. In nucleotides, the CDR3 is TGTGCCAGCAGTCCCCAGGGGCCCGCGGTGGTCTTCTATGGCTACACCTTC. Protein product: CASSPQGPAVVFYGYTF.

The chain recombines TRBV28 with TRBJ2-1; the D call may be TRBD1 or TRBD2 (5 bases each). The germline V and J ends were trimmed by 5 bases and 2 bases, with 13 bases remaining between them. The CDR3 covers 15 residues. Looked up from germline, CDR1 is MDHEN and CDR2 is SYDVKM. The CDR3 DNA reads TGTGCCAGCAGTCCCGTCAGGGAGCCCTACAATGAGCAGTTCTTC. It codes for CASSPVREPYNEQFF. Variable domain in full (rest from reference TRBV28 and TRBJ2-1): DVKVTQSSRYLVKRTGEKVFLECVQDMDHENMFWYRQDPGLGLRLIYFSYDVKMKEKGDIPEGYSVSREKKERFSLILESASTNQTSMYLCASSPVREPYNEQFFGPGTRLTVL.

The gene calls are TRBV7-6 and TRBJ1-3, with D possibly TRBD1 on 5 matching bases. The CDR3 length is 15 residues. CDR1 and CDR2 from the germline V gene are SGHVS and FNYEAQ. The V end lost 5 bases, the J end lost 0 bases, and 11 bases lay between the germline ends. CDR3 sequence: CASSPGRSSGNTIYF. The CDR3 nucleotides are TGTGCCAGCAGCCCGGGACGAAGCTCTGGAAACACCATATATTTT.